This TCR beta chain was documented in a study of blood T cells in healthy people across ages. A second about 6 to 12 cycle PCR used barcoded and J-beta primers. TCRdb independently ran MiXCR on the 5' RACE reads; one entry per CDR3 protein. The sample carries 700,000 or so distinct CDR3 sequences, over 20% recorded once. The people who gave samples were healthy Caucasians from Russia, aged roughly 6 to 100. This CDR3 is built from 10 residues. CDR1 is SQVTM, CDR2 ANQGSEA, per germline. V lost 4 bases to trimming and J lost 8 bases, with 6 bases between them. Sequenced input: blood. The receptor comes from a man between 65 and 79 years old in good health. This chain uses TRBV29-1 with TRBJ2-1; no firm D call. CDR3 region: CSVGVYEQFF. DNA of the CDR3: TGCAGCGTTGGGGTCTATGAGCAGTTCTTC.